The table lists the clone carrying this T cell receptor (beta chain) with many counts. This record belongs to a study of T-cell reconstitution after alpha-beta-depleted transplantation in children. Germline CDR1 reads LNHDA; CDR2 reads SQIVND (reference sequence). This CDR3 has 13 residues. V was trimmed by 3 bases and J by 4 bases, leaving 9 bases between them. Preparing the TCRbeta library involved the use of unique molecular identifiers. TCRdb analysed the PCR reads with MiXCR anew, one entry per CDR3 protein. The sample holds some 200,000 distinct CDR3 sequences, roughly a tenth seen once. This sequence was found in a child less than two years old with acute myeloid leukemia, due to receive a stem cell transplant. The V and J genes are TRBV19 and TRBJ1-2; D is unresolved. Sample: PBMCs, taken before TCRalphabeta/CD19-depleted stem cell transplant. CDR3 amino acids: CASSISDGYGYTF. In nucleotides, the CDR3 is TGTGCCAGTAGTATCTCGGACGGCTATGGCTACACCTTC.